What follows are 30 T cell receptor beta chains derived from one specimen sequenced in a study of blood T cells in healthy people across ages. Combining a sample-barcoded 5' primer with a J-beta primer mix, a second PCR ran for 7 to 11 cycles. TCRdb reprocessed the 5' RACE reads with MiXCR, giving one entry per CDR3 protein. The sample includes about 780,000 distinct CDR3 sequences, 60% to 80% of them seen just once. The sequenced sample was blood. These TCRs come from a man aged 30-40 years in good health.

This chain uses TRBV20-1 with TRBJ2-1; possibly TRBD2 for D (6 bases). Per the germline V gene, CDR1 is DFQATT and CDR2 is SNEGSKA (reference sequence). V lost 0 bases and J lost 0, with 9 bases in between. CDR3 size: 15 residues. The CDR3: CSARDMGGSYNEQFF. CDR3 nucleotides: TGCAGTGCTAGAGATATGGGGGGCTCCTACAATGAGCAGTTCTTC.

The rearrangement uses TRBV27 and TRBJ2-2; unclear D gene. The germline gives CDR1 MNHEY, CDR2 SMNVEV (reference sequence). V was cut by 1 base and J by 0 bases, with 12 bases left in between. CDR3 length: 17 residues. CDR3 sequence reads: CASSLYAAHSNTGELFF. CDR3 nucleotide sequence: TGTGCCAGCAGTTTATATGCTGCACACTCGAACACCGGGGAGCTGTTTTTT.

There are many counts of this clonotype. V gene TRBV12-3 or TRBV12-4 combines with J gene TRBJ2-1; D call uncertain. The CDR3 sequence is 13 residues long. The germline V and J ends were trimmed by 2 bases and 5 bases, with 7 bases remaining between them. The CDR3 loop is CASSLINNNEQFF. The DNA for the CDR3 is TGTGCCAGCAGTTTAATCAATAACAATGAGCAGTTCTTC.

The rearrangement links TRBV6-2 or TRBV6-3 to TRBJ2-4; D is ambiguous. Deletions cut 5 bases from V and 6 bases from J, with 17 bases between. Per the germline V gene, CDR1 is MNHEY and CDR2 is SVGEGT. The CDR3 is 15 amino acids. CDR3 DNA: TGTGCCAGCAGTGAGGCGATCGGGCCAAGAAACATTCAGTACTTC. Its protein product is CASSEAIGPRNIQYF.

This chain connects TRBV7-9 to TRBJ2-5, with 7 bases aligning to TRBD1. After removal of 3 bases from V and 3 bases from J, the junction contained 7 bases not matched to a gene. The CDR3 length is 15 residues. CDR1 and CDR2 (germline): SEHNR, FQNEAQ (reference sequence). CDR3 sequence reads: CASSFRGQQKETQYF. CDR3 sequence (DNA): TGTGCCAGCAGCTTCCGGGGACAGCAAAAAGAGACCCAGTACTTC.

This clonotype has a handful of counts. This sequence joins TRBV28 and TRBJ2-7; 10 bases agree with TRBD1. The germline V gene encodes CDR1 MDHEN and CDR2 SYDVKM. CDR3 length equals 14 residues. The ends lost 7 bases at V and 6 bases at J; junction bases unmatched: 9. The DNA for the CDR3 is TGTGCCAGCACCAATTACGGACAGGGGGGCGAGCAGTACTTC. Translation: CASTNYGQGGEQYF.

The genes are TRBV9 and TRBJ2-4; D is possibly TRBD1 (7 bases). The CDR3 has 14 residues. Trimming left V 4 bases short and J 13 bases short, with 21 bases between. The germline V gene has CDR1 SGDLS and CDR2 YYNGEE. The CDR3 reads CASSRGDSPREQYF. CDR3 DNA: TGTGCCAGCAGCAGAGGGGACAGCCCTCGGGAGCAGTACTTC.

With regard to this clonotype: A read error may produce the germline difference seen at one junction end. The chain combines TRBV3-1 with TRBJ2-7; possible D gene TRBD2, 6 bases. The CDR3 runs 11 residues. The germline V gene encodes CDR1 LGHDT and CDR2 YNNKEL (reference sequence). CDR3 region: CASSRRETQNF. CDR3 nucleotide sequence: TGTGCCAGCAGCCGACGGGAGACCCAGAACTTC.

The CDR3 sequence is CASSLASGGKGDTQYF. The DNA for the CDR3 is TGTGCCAGCAGCTTAGCCAGCGGGGGGAAAGGTGATACGCAGTATTTT. The rearrangement joins TRBV7-2 to TRBJ2-3, with 9 bases identical to TRBD2. Germline trimming cut 0 bases from V and 6 bases from J; bases unmatched to any gene: 7. Germline V gene sequence: CDR1 SGHTA, CDR2 FQGNSA. The CDR3 totals 16 residues.

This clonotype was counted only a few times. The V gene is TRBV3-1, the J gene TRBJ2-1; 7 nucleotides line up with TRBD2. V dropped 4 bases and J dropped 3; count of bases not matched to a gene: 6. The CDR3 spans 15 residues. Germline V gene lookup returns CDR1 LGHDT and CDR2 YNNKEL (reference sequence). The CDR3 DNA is TGTGCCAGCAGCCGAGCCAGGACTAGCTACAATGAGCAGTTCTTC. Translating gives CASSRARTSYNEQFF.

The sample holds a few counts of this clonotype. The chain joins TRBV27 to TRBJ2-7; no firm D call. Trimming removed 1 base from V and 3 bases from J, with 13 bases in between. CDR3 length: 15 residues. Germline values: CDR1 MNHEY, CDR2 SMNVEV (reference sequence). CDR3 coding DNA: TGTGCCAGCAGTTTATTCTCGACGGACGGCTACGAGCAGTACTTC. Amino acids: CASSLFSTDGYEQYF.

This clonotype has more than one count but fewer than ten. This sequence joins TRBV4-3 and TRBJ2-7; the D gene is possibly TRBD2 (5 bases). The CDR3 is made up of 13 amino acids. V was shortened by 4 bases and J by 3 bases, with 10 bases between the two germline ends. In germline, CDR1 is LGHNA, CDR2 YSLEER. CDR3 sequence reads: CASSRGRNYEQYF. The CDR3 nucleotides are TGCGCCAGCAGCCGCGGGCGTAACTACGAGCAGTACTTC.

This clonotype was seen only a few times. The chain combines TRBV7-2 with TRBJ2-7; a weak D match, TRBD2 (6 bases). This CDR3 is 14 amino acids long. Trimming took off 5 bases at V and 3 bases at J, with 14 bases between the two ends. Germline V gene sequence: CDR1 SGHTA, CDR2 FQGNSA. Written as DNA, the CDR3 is TGTGCCAGCAGCGTAGGAGGGAATGGCTACGAGCAGTACTTC. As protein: CASSVGGNGYEQYF.

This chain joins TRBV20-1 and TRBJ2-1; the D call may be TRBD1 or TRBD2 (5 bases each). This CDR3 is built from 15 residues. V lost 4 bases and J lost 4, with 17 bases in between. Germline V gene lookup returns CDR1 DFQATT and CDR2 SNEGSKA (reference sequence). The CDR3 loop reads CSAIPAGRTYNEQFF. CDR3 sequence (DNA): TGCAGTGCTATTCCAGCAGGGAGAACTTACAATGAGCAGTTCTTC.

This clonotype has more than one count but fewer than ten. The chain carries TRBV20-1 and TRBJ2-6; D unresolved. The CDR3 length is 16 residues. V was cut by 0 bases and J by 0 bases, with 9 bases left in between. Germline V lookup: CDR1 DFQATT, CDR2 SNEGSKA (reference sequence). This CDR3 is CSARDGLNSGANVLTF. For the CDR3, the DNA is TGCAGTGCTAGAGATGGGCTGAACTCTGGGGCCAACGTCCTGACTTTC.

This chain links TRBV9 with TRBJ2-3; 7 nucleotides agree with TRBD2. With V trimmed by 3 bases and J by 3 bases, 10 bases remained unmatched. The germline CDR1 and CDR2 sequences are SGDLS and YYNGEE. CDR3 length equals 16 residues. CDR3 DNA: TGTGCCAGCAGCGACCCCATGGGGGGGAGGACAGATACGCAGTATTTT. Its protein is CASSDPMGGRTDTQYF.

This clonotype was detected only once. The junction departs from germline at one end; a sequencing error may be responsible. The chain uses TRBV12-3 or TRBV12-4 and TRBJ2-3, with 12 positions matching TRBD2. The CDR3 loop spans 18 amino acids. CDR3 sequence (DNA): TGTGCCAGCAGTTTTGCGCTAGCGGGGGGGTTAGACACAGGTACGCAGTATTTT. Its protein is CASSFALAGGLDTGTQYF.

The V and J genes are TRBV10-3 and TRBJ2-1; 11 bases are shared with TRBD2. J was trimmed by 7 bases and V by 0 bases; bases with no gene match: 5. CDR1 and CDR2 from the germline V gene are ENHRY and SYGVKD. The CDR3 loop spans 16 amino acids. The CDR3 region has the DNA TGTGCCATCAGTGAGTCGATAGCGGGGGGGCAGAATGAGCAGTTCTTC. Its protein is CAISESIAGGQNEQFF.

The CDR3 DNA follows: TGTGCCAGCAGTTCCCTGGACAGGGTGTATGACTATGGCTACACCTTC. The encoded protein is CASSSLDRVYDYGYTF. The chain uses TRBV5-4 and TRBJ1-2; 8 bases map to TRBD1. V lost 5 bases and J lost 3; bases outside the gene matches: 12. CDR1 is SGHNT and CDR2 is YYREEE in the germline V gene (reference sequence). The CDR3 totals 16 residues. Full variable domain (remainder filled in from reference TRBV5-4 and TRBJ1-2): ETGVTQSPTHLIKTRGQQVTLRCSSQSGHNTVSWYQQALGQGPQFIFQYYREEENGRGNFPPRFSGLQFPNYSSELNVNALELDDSALYLCASSSLDRVYDYGYTFGSGTRLTVV.

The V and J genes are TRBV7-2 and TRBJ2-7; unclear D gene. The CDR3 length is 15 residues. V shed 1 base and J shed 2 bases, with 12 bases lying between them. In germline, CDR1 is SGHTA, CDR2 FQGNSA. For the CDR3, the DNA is TGTGCCAGCAGCTTAGGCGGCGGAAACACCTACGAGCAGTACTTC. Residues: CASSLGGGNTYEQYF.

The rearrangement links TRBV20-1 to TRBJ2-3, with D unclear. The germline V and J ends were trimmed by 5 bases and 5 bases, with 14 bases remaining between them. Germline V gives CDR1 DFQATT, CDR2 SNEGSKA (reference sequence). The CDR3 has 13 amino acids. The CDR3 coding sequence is TGCAGTGCTGTAAGAAAGCTCCGAGATACGCAGTATTTT. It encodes CSAVRKLRDTQYF.

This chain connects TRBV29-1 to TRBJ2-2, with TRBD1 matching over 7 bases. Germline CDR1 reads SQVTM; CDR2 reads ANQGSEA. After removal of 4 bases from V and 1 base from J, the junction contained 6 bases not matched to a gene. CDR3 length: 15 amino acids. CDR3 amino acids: CSVVTQGRNTGELFF. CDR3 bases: TGCAGCGTTGTTACACAGGGGCGGAACACCGGGGAGCTGTTTTTT.

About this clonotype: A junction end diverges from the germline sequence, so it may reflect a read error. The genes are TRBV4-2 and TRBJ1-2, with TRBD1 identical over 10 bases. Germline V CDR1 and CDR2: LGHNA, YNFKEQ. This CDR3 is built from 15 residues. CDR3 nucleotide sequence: TGTGCCGGCAGCCCCGGACAGGGGGACAACTATGGCTACACCTTC. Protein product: CAGSPGQGDNYGYTF.

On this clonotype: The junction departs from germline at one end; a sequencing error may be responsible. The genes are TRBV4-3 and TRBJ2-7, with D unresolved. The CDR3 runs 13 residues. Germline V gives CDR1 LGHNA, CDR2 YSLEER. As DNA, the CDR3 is TGCGCCAGCAGCCAAGGGCCCTCCCACGAGCAGTACTTC. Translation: CASSQGPSHEQYF.

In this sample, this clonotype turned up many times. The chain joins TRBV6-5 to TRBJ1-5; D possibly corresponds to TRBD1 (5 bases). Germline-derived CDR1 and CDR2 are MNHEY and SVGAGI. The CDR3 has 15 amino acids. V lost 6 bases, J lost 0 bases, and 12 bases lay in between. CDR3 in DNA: TGTGCCAGCAGCCAGGGTCGGGGTAGCAATCAGCCCCAGCATTTT. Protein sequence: CASSQGRGSNQPQHF.

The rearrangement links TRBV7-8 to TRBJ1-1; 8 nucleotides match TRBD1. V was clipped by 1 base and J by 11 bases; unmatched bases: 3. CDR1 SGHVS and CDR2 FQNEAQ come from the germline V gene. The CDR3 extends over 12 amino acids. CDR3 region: CASSLGTGRAFF. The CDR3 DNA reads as TGTGCCAGCAGCTTAGGGACAGGGCGGGCTTTCTTT.

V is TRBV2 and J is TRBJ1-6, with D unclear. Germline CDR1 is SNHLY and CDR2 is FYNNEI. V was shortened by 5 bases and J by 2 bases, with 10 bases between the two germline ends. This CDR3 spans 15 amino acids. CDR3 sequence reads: CASSTALPYNSPLHF. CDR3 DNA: TGTGCCAGCAGTACGGCCCTTCCCTATAATTCACCCCTCCACTTT. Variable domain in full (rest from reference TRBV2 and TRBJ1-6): EPEVTQTPSHQVTQMGQEVILRCVPISNHLYFYWYRQILGQKVEFLVSFYNNEISEKSEIFDDQFSVERPDGSNFTLKIRSTKLEDSAMYFCASSTALPYNSPLHFGNGTRLTVT.

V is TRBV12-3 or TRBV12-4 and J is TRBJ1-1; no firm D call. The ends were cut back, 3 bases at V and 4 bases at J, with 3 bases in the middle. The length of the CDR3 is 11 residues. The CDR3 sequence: CASSFVTEAFF. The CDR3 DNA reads TGTGCCAGCAGTTTTGTCACTGAAGCTTTCTTT.

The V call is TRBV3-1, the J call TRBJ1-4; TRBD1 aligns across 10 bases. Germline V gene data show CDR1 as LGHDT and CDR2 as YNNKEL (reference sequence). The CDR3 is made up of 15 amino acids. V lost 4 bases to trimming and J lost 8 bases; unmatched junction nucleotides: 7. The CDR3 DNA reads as TGTGCCAGCAGCCCACTACCGGGACAGGGGGAAAAACTGTTTTTT. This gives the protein CASSPLPGQGEKLFF.

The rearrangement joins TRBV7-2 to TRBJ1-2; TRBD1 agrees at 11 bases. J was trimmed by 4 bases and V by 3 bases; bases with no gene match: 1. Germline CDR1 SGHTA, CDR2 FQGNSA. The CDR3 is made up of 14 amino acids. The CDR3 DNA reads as TGTGCCAGCAGCTTGGACAGGGGGCTCTATGGCTACACCTTC. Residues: CASSLDRGLYGYTF. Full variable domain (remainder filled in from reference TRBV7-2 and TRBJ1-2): GAGVSQSPSNKVTEKGKDVELRCDPISGHTALYWYRQSLGQGLEFLIYFQGNSAPDKSGLPSDRFSAERTGGSVSTLTIQRTQQEDSAVYLCASSLDRGLYGYTFGSGTRLTVV.